These 5 T cell receptor beta chains share one sample of origin, sequenced in a study of shared T cell receptors in the human thymus. The protocol was immunoSEQ multiplex PCR, while the TCRdb copy is restricted to in-frame clones and leaves out a portion. The sample has 700,000 or so clones, 80% to 90% seen once. These data also featured in a second study, about human thymus T cells.

The sequencing sample was made of thymocytes. All receptors derive from a girl younger than two with a congenital heart defect.

The gene calls are TRBV6-4 and TRBJ1-1; the D gene is possibly TRBD1 (6 bases). CDR1 MRHNA and CDR2 SNTAGT come from the germline V gene. CDR3 length: 15 amino acids. V lost 6 bases and J lost 2, with 16 bases in between. The CDR3 loop is CASRKTRDTNTEAFF. For the CDR3, the DNA is TGTGCCAGCAGAAAGACTCGGGACACTAACACTGAAGCTTTCTTT.

The chain carries TRBV4-3 and TRBJ1-6; possible D gene TRBD1, 5 bases. Trimming removed 0 bases from V and 9 bases from J, with 18 bases in between. CDR3 size: 17 residues. Germline V gives CDR1 LGHNA, CDR2 YSLEER. The DNA for the CDR3 is TGCGCCAGCAGCCAAGATCTTCTTCGCAGGGTATTTTCACCCCTCCACTTT. The encoded protein is CASSQDLLRRVFSPLHF.

The chain employs TRBV6-6 and TRBJ2-1; D is perhaps TRBD2 (5 bases). The CDR3 totals 15 residues. The V gene's germline CDR1 is MNHNY and CDR2 SVGAGI (reference sequence). Trimming removed 2 bases from V and 9 bases from J, with 17 bases in between. In DNA form, the CDR3 reads TGTGCCAGCAGTTACGTAGAGTCCGGCCGGGGTGAGCAGTTCTTC. Amino acid sequence: CASSYVESGRGEQFF.

V is TRBV9 and J is TRBJ2-5, with a tentative D call TRBD2 (5 bases). In germline, CDR1 is SGDLS, CDR2 YYNGEE. Trimming removed 4 bases at V and 3 bases at J, with 16 bases between. The CDR3 is 15 residues long. The CDR3 DNA reads TGTGCCAGCAGCCCCCAAACTACTAGAAAAGAGACCCAGTACTTC. Amino acids: CASSPQTTRKETQYF.

This sequence joins TRBV5-1 and TRBJ1-2, with 9 bases identical to TRBD1. CDR1 is SGHRS, CDR2 YFSETQ, per germline. This CDR3 has 16 amino acids. Unmatched junction bases numbered 10, after V lost 4 bases and J lost 3 bases. CDR3 sequence (DNA): TGCGCCAGCAGCGAATGGATAGGACAGGGGCACTATGGCTACACCTTC. This gives the protein CASSEWIGQGHYGYTF. The whole variable domain, filled in from reference TRBV5-1 and TRBJ1-2, reads KAGVTQTPRYLIKTRGQQVTLSCSPISGHRSVSWYQQTPGQGLQFLFEYFSETQRNKGNFPGRFSGRQFSNSRSEMNVSTLELGDSALYLCASSEWIGQGHYGYTFGSGTRLTVV.